Detailed here is one TCR beta chain. In the original analysis: Using reference gene primer amplification, nucleated cell counts were estimated. Assay: immunoSEQ multiplex PCR; the TCRdb copy retains only in-frame clones and omits some. That table supplies the V and J calls and clone size; D and trimming were determined from the DNA. The data contain about 210,000 clones, 75% to 90% of them seen just once; the ten biggest clones take up roughly 0.7%. The sample is drawn from a study of blood T cell repertoires in COVID-19. Study in general: The origin of the acute and convalescent COVID-19 samples was the United States, Italy and Spain. T cells, B-cell-depleted T cells, or PBMCs provided the cDNA or gDNA that served as material.

V lost 0 bases and J lost 8; bases outside the gene matches: 9. Germline V gene lookup returns CDR1 LGHNA and CDR2 YNFKEQ. The CDR3 totals 15 residues. The sample was peripheral blood. This chain uses TRBV4-2 with TRBJ1-2, with TRBD1 identical over 7 bases. The TCR comes from a man aged 35 to 55 with acute or convalescent COVID-19. DNA for the CDR3: TGTGCCAGCAGCCAAGATACCCGGACAGGAGGCGGCTACACCTTC. Its translation is CASSQDTRTGGGYTF.